These 10 T cell receptor beta chains came from one sample sequenced in a study of T cell repertoires in cytomegalovirus infection. The antigens of these receptors remain unknown. MiXCR, run by TCRdb on the reads, gives a single entry per CDR3 protein. Among around 360,000 distinct CDR3 sequences listed, just under 35% were seen once. The material sequenced was cultured PBMCs, taken from culture after CMV antigen stimulation. The receptors here all came from a human donor in good health (CMV status not recorded). Some clones in this sample may be carry-over from other donors' samples.

With respect to this clonotype: A read error is likely, as this CDR3 ends without the conserved phenylalanine or tryptophan. V and J are TRBV11-2 and TRBJ1-4; no clear D gene. Trimming took 1 base from V and 4 from J, leaving 7 bases between them. The CDR3 is made up of 14 amino acids. Germline CDR1 SGHAT, CDR2 FQNNGV. The CDR3 DNA follows: TGTGCCAGCAGCTTAGTCCGGGGTAATGAAAAACTGTTTTTG. Encoded protein: CASSLVRGNEKLFL.

This clonotype was seen repeatedly, ten times or more. V gene TRBV9 combines with J gene TRBJ2-1; 11 nucleotides align to TRBD1. V trimming: 2 bases; J trimming: 6 bases; junction bases outside the gene matches: 10. This CDR3 has 17 residues. Germline-derived CDR1 and CDR2 are SGDLS and YYNGEE. The CDR3 sequence is CASSVDTGQGVRNEQFF. The CDR3 DNA reads as TGTGCCAGCAGCGTTGATACGGGACAGGGGGTGCGCAATGAGCAGTTCTTC.

This sequence joins TRBV27 and TRBJ1-2, with TRBD1 identical over 7 bases. The CDR3 has 14 amino acids. Unmatched junction bases numbered 10, after V lost 8 bases and J lost 4 bases. Per the germline V gene, CDR1 is MNHEY and CDR2 is SMNVEV (reference sequence). The chain's CDR3 is CASGGGDSFYGYTF. CDR3 nucleotide sequence: TGTGCCAGCGGTGGAGGGGACAGCTTCTATGGCTACACCTTC.

This clonotype was counted at least ten times. V and J are TRBV7-2 and TRBJ1-2; weak D call: TRBD1 (5 bases). Germline assignment: CDR1 SGHTA and CDR2 FQGNSA. V was cut by 10 bases and J by 6 bases, with 21 bases left in between. The CDR3 is 14 amino acids. The CDR3 DNA sequence: TGTGCCACCAGGGCTGGGGGAAAATTTAATGGCTACACCTTC. This translates into CATRAGGKFNGYTF.

This clonotype has a handful of counts. The chain links TRBV4-1 to TRBJ1-4, with no clear D. CDR1 is MGHRA, CDR2 YSYEKL, per germline. Between the trimmed V and J ends, which lost 0 bases and 5 bases, there was a span of 4 bases. This CDR3 has 13 residues. This chain's CDR3 is CASSQELNEKLFF. Written as DNA, the CDR3 is TGCGCCAGCAGCCAAGAACTAAATGAAAAACTGTTTTTT.

The V call is TRBV4-3, the J call TRBJ2-3, with no clear D. The CDR3 has 13 residues. Trimming cost V 3 bases and J 5 bases, with 9 bases left between them. Per germline, CDR1 LGHNA and CDR2 YSLEER. CDR3 sequence reads: CASSQVRGDTQYF. In DNA form, the CDR3 reads TGCGCCAGCAGCCAGGTTAGAGGAGATACGCAGTATTTT.

This clonotype was recorded a few times. The V gene is TRBV18, the J gene TRBJ2-2, with 12 positions matching TRBD2. Trimming took 3 bases from V and 3 from J; bases not matched to a gene: 8. The CDR3 has 18 residues. The V gene's germline CDR1 is KGHSH and CDR2 LQKENI. CDR3 DNA sequence: TGTGCCAGCTCACCGCGACTAGCGGGAGCGTCGGACACCGGGGAGCTGTTTTTT. Translation gives CASSPRLAGASDTGELFF. Based on the CDR3 plus reference TRBV18 and TRBJ2-2, the full variable domain is NAGVMQNPRHLVRRRGQEARLRCSPMKGHSHVYWYRQLPEEGLKFMVYLQKENIIDESGMPKERFSAEFPKEGPSILRIQQVVRGDSAAYFCASSPRLAGASDTGELFFGEGSRLTVL.

The chain links TRBV4-1 to TRBJ2-1; 10 positions match TRBD2. CDR1 is MGHRA and CDR2 is YSYEKL in the germline V gene. V gave up 0 bases and J gave up 5 bases; unmatched junction bases: 10. CDR3 length: 18 residues. CDR3 in DNA: TGCGCCAGCAGCCAAGATCATGGGCTAGCGGGAGCTAACAATGAGCAGTTCTTC. It encodes CASSQDHGLAGANNEQFF.

The CDR3 bases are TGCAGTGCTCCCAGACTAGACCACGAGCAGTACTTC. Its protein product is CSAPRLDHEQYF. The chain has TRBV20-1 and TRBJ2-7, with D perhaps matching TRBD2 (6 bases). The V and J ends lost 5 bases and 5 bases respectively, with 13 bases between them. Germline V CDR1 and CDR2: DFQATT, SNEGSKA (reference sequence). The CDR3 extends over 12 amino acids.

The chain couples TRBV4-1 to TRBJ1-3; D is possibly TRBD1 (5 bases). The V gene lost 3 bases and the J gene lost 2 bases, with 14 bases spanning the gap. Germline V CDR1 and CDR2: MGHRA, YSYEKL. The CDR3 consists of 16 residues. The DNA of the CDR3 is TGCGCCAGCAGCCACAGGATTAGGGACCCTGGAAACACCATATATTTT. Translated: CASSHRIRDPGNTIYF.